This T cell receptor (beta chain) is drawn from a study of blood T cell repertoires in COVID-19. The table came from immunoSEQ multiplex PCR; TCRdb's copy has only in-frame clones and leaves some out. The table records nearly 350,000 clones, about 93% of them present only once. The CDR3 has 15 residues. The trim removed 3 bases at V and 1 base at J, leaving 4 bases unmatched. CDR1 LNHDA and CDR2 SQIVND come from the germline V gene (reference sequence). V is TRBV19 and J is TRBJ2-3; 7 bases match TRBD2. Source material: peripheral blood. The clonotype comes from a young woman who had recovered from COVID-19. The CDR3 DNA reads TGTGCCAGTAGTATGGGAGGGCTAGGCACAGATACGCAGTATTTT. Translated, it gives CASSMGGLGTDTQYF.